This record looks at one T cell receptor beta chain sequence and its context. The CDR3 sequence is 13 residues long. Trimming stripped 3 bases from V and 2 bases from J, with 8 bases between. The germline V gene has CDR1 SGDLS and CDR2 YYNGEE. Those enrolled, adults aged 18 to 89 years, came from about two dozen US areas. The data derive from a study of blood T cell repertoires in COVID-19. Study-level background: PBMCs, B-cell-depleted T cells, or T cells provided the cDNA or gDNA that made up the material.

In the original processing: Reference gene primer amplification gave nucleated cell count estimates. TCRdb's table, derived via immunoSEQ multiplex PCR, lists solely in-frame clones and lacks some. D and trimming come from the DNA, and the V and J calls and clone size come from that table. The table records 210,000 or so clones, 65% to 85% of them present only once. This clonotype was sampled from a man aged 25-45 years with acute COVID-19. The gene calls are TRBV9 and TRBJ1-1; the D is unclear. Sequenced input: PBMCs or T cells enriched from blood (not recorded which). Here the CDR3 reads CASSAQDNTEAFF. CDR3 coding DNA: TGTGCCAGCAGCGCTCAGGATAACACTGAAGCTTTCTTT.